This T cell receptor beta chain was sequenced for a study of graft-versus-host responses after intestinal transplantation. Study background: Multivisceral, liver-intestinal, or isolated intestinal transplants were performed in recipients. Every recipient had anti-thymocyte globulin induction and roughly three years of tacrolimus plus steroids.

The method was immunoSEQ multiplex PCR; TCRdb's version includes in-frame clones alone and lacks a portion of them. The sample carries more than 45,000 clones, approximately 90% recorded once. General study findings and limits: Allograft clonal ratios (graft-versus-host to host-versus-graft) were high in patients who had graft-donor T cell macrochimerism. Among recipient marrow samples, GvH clones were found; some appeared first in ileum or blood.

Germline trimming cut 0 bases from V and 4 bases from J; bases unmatched to any gene: 7. The CDR3 sequence is 19 residues long. CDR1 is LGHNA and CDR2 is YNFKEQ in the germline V gene. The table lists this clone with a few counts. The target antigen is unknown. This sequence was found in a human patient who received an intestinal transplant, so some T cells may come from the graft donor. The input for sequencing was PBMCs, taken about 4 months after intestinal transplantation. This chain links TRBV4-2 with TRBJ2-2; 14 bases are a match to TRBD2. The CDR3 is CASSQEGTSGSRGTGELFF. DNA for the CDR3: TGTGCCAGCAGCCAAGAGGGGACTAGCGGGAGCCGTGGCACCGGGGAGCTGTTTTTT.